The 9 T cell receptor beta chains given below trace back to one sample, sequenced in a study of response to subunit inactivated influenza vaccine. Via MiXCR, TCRdb re-called the RT-PCR reads, giving one row per CDR3 protein. The table has a few hundred thousand distinct CDR3 sequences, over 9% seen once. These records were also assigned to another study, of T cells expressing NK-cell markers. Per that study: Generation of TCR beta cDNA was performed by 5'RACE template switching incorporating UMIs.

Sequencing was performed on PBMCs from blood, taken on the day of vaccination. Source of these receptors: a man aged 50-59 years who received an inactivated influenza vaccine.

In its sample, this clonotype was seen a few times. The genes are TRBV6-2 or TRBV6-3 and TRBJ2-5; 14 nucleotides match TRBD2. Germline trimming cut 5 bases from V and 5 bases from J; bases unmatched to any gene: 7. Per the germline V gene, CDR1 is MNHEY and CDR2 is SVGEGT. The CDR3 has 16 amino acids. The CDR3 sequence: CASSQGLAGEWETQYF. As DNA, the CDR3 is TGTGCCAGCAGTCAGGGACTAGCGGGAGAATGGGAGACCCAGTACTTC.

This clonotype was detected many times. The chain carries TRBV5-1 and TRBJ2-2; weak D call: TRBD2 (6 bases). The CDR3 extends over 14 amino acids. Trimming cost V 7 bases and J 4 bases, with 14 bases left between them. From germline, CDR1 is SGHRS and CDR2 YFSETQ. As DNA, the CDR3 is TGCGCCAGCCGTTCCCGGGAGCGCACCGGGGAGCTGTTTTTT. Its protein product is CASRSRERTGELFF.

In its sample, this clonotype was seen a few times. The chain recombines TRBV20-1 with TRBJ2-3; D is perhaps TRBD1 (6 bases). Looked up from germline, CDR1 is DFQATT and CDR2 is SNEGSKA (reference sequence). Trimming cost V 0 bases and J 1 base, with 14 bases left between them. CDR3 length equals 16 residues. CDR3 coding DNA: TGCAGTGCTAGAGATCCAGGGGTCAGCGGCACAGATACGCAGTATTTT. Its protein is CSARDPGVSGTDTQYF.

In this sample, this clonotype turned up a few times. The chain uses TRBV10-3 and TRBJ2-1, with 9 positions matching TRBD1. V was pared by 7 bases and J by 4 bases, with 8 bases of the junction left unmatched. Germline V lookup: CDR1 ENHRY, CDR2 SYGVKD. The CDR3 is 15 amino acids. CDR3 amino acids: CAITLGDREYNEQFF. For the CDR3, the DNA is TGTGCCATCACACTGGGGGACAGGGAGTACAATGAGCAGTTCTTC.

In its sample, this clonotype was seen many times. The rearrangement joins TRBV5-1 to TRBJ1-1, with TRBD1 identical over 9 bases. The CDR3 sequence is 15 residues long. In germline, CDR1 is SGHRS, CDR2 YFSETQ. After removal of 4 bases from V and 3 bases from J, the junction contained 7 bases not matched to a gene. CDR3 protein: CASSDGTGMDTEAFF. In DNA, the CDR3 is TGCGCCAGCAGCGACGGGACAGGGATGGACACTGAAGCTTTCTTT. The full variable domain, completed using reference TRBV5-1 and TRBJ1-1, is KAGVTQTPRYLIKTRGQQVTLSCSPISGHRSVSWYQQTPGQGLQFLFEYFSETQRNKGNFPGRFSGRQFSNSRSEMNVSTLELGDSALYLCASSDGTGMDTEAFFGQGTRLTVV.

J is TRBJ2-3 and V is TRBV24-1; D tentatively reads TRBD1 or TRBD2 (5 bases each). The CDR3 length is 14 residues. V was shortened by 1 base and J by 7 bases, with 11 bases between the two germline ends. CDR1 is KGHDR and CDR2 is SFDVKD in the germline V gene. The CDR3 bases are TGTGCCACCAGTGATTTCGGGGCGGATCATACGCAGTATTTT. Translated, it gives CATSDFGADHTQYF.

This clonotype has a handful of counts. The chain links TRBV28 to TRBJ1-1; 9 bases map to TRBD1. The V and J ends lost 5 bases and 5 bases, in that order; junction bases with no gene match: 6. Per the germline V gene, CDR1 is MDHEN and CDR2 is SYDVKM. The CDR3 contains 14 residues. The CDR3 here is CASSGDRVWTEAFF. The CDR3 nucleotides read TGTGCCAGCAGTGGGGACAGGGTCTGGACTGAAGCTTTCTTT.

This clonotype came up many times. The chain has TRBV12-3 or TRBV12-4 and TRBJ2-1, with 7 bases aligning to TRBD2. After removal of 4 bases from V and 10 bases from J, the junction contained 7 bases not matched to a gene. This CDR3 contains 13 residues. Here the CDR3 reads CASSSVTSSEQFF. In nucleotides, the CDR3 is TGTGCCAGCAGTTCCGTGACTAGCTCGGAGCAGTTCTTC.

This clonotype was picked up many times. The CDR3 region has the DNA TGTGCCACCAGCAGAGAGGAAGGGAGGCAGTTCTTC. As protein: CATSREEGRQFF. The V gene is TRBV15, the J gene TRBJ2-1; TRBD2 might be the D (5 bases). With 0 bases removed from V and 12 bases from J, the gap between germline ends came to 9 bases. The CDR3 length is 12 residues. In germline, CDR1 is LNHNV, CDR2 YYDKDF (reference sequence).